This T cell receptor beta chain originates from a study of cytomegalovirus exposure and HLA in healthy donors. Study information: HLA-typed donors were the source of roughly 85 million unique TCRs held in an early data release.

Per the germline V gene, CDR1 is MGHRA and CDR2 is YSYEKL. This CDR3 has 15 residues. Trimming cost V 0 bases and J 12 bases; bases outside gene matches: 12. PCR used 60 Vbeta primers and 13 Jbeta primers. Some clones are missing from TCRdb's copy, which holds only in-frame ones; the method was immunoSEQ multiplex PCR. Here the sample spans over 120,000 clones, 70% to 85% being singletons. This sequence originates from a man under 40 in good health and CMV-seropositive. The specimen was PBMCs. This sequence joins TRBV4-1 and TRBJ2-3, with 7 nucleotides matching TRBD2. Written as DNA, the CDR3 is TGCGCCAGCAGCCAAGACCCTACCGGGACTATGAGACAGTATTTT. As protein: CASSQDPTGTMRQYF.